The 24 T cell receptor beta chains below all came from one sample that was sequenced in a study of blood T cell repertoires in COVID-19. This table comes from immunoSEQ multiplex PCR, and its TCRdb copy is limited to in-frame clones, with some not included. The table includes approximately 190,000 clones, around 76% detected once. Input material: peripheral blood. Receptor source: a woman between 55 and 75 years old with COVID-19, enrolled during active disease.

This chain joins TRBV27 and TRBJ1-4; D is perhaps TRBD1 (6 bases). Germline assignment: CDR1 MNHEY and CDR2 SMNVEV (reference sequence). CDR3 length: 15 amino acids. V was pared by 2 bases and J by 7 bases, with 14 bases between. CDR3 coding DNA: TGTGCCAGCAGTTTAGTACAGGGCGGCCGTGAAAAACTGTTTTTT. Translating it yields CASSLVQGGREKLFF.

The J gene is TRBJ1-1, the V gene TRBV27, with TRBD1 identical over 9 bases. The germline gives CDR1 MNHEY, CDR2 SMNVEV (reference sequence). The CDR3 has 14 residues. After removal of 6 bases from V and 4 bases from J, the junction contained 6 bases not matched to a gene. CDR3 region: CASRLTGGVTEAFF. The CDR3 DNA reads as TGTGCCAGCAGGCTTACAGGGGGCGTCACTGAAGCTTTCTTT.

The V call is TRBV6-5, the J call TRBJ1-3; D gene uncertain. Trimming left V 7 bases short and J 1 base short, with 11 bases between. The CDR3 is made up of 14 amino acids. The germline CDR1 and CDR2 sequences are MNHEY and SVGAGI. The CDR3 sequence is CASKLSPSGNTIYF. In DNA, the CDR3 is TGTGCCAGCAAACTTTCGCCATCTGGAAACACCATATATTTT.

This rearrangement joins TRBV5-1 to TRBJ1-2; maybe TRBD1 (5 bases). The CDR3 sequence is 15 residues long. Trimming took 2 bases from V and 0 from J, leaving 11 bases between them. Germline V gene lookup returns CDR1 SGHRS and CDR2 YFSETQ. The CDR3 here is CASSFGRATNYGYTF. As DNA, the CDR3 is TGCGCCAGCAGCTTCGGCAGGGCAACTAACTATGGCTACACCTTC.

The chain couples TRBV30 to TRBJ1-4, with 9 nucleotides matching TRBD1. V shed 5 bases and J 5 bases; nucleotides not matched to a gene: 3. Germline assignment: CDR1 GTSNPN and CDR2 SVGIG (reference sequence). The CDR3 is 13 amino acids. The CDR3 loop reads CAWDRGMNEKLFF. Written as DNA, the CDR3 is TGTGCCTGGGACAGGGGGATGAATGAAAAACTGTTTTTT.

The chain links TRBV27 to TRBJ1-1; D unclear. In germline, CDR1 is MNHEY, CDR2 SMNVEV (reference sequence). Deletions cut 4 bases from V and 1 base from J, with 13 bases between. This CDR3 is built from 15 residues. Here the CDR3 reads CASSSPPAGNTEAFF. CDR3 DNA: TGTGCCAGCAGTTCACCTCCGGCAGGGAACACTGAAGCTTTCTTT.

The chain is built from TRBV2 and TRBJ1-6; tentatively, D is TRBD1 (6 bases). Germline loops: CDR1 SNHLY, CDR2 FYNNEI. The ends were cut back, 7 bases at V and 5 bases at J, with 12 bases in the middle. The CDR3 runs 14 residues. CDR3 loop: CASTQGSNNSPLHF. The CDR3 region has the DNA TGTGCCAGCACTCAGGGGTCAAATAATTCACCCCTCCACTTT.

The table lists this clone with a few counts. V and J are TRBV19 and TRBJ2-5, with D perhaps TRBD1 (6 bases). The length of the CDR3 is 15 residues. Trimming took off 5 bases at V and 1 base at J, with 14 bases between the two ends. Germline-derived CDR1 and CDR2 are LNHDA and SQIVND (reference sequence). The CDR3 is CASSPQGPRQETQYF. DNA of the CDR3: TGTGCCAGTAGTCCACAGGGACCTCGCCAAGAGACCCAGTACTTC.

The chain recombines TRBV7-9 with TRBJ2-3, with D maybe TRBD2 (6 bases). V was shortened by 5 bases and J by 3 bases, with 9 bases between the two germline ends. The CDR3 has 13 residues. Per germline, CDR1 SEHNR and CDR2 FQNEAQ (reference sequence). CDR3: CASSGGRTDTQYF. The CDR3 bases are TGTGCCAGCAGCGGGGGGAGGACAGATACGCAGTATTTT.

CDR3 bases: TGTGCCAGCAGTCCTACAGGGGCGGCGAACTATGGCTACACCTTC. Residues: CASSPTGAANYGYTF. The chain carries TRBV9 and TRBJ1-2; 7 nucleotides match TRBD1. Looked up from germline, CDR1 is SGDLS and CDR2 is YYNGEE. V was pared by 5 bases and J by 2 bases, with 9 bases of the junction left unmatched. The CDR3 totals 15 residues.

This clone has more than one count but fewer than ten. The CDR3 DNA is TGCGCCAGCAGCCAAGCCCAAGCCCGCCTCTTCACCGGGGAGCTGTTTTTT. Amino acids: CASSQAQARLFTGELFF. The chain carries TRBV4-1 and TRBJ2-2; D not certain. The V gene's germline CDR1 is MGHRA and CDR2 YSYEKL. V lost 1 base and J lost 4, with 16 bases in between. CDR3 length: 17 amino acids.

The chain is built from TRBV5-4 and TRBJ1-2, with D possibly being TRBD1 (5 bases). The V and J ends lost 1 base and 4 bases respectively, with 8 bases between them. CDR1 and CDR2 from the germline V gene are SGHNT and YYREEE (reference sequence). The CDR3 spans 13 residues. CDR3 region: CASSLQGFYGYTF. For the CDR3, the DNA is TGTGCCAGCAGCTTGCAGGGTTTCTATGGCTACACCTTC. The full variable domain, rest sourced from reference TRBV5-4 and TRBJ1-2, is ETGVTQSPTHLIKTRGQQVTLRCSSQSGHNTVSWYQQALGQGPQFIFQYYREEENGRGNFPPRFSGLQFPNYSSELNVNALELDDSALYLCASSLQGFYGYTFGSGTRLTVV.

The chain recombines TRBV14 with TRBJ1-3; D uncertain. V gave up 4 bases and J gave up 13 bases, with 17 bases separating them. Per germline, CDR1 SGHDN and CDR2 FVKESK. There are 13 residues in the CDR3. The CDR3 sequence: CASSLHLTSPIYF. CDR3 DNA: TGTGCCAGCAGCCTCCACCTGACTAGCCCAATATATTTT.

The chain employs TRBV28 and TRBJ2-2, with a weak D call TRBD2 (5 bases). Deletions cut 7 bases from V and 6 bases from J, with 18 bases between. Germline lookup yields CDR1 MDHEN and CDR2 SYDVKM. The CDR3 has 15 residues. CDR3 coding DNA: TGTGCCAGCACCCCCTCGGGGAATTCCGCCGGGGAGCTGTTTTTT. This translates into CASTPSGNSAGELFF.

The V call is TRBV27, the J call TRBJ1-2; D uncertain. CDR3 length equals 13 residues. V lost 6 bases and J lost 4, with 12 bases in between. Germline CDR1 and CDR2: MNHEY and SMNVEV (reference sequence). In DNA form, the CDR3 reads TGTGCCAGCAGGGGGTGGGGAGTCTATGGCTACACCTTC. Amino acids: CASRGWGVYGYTF.

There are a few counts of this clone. The CDR3 nucleotides are TGTGCCAGCAGTTCCATTCGAGATTCTCGATCCCCCCTCCACTTT. Protein: CASSSIRDSRSPLHF. The chain carries TRBV27 and TRBJ1-6, with D unclear. V was trimmed by 4 bases and J by 13 bases, leaving 20 bases between them. Germline loops: CDR1 MNHEY, CDR2 SMNVEV (reference sequence). The CDR3 has 15 amino acids.

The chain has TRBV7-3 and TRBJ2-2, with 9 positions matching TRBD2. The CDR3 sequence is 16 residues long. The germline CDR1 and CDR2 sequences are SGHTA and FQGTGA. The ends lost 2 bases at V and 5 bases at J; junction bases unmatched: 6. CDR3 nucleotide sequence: TGTGCCAGCAGCTTAGGGCCGGCGGGAGGGACCGGGGAGCTGTTTTTT. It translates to CASSLGPAGGTGELFF.

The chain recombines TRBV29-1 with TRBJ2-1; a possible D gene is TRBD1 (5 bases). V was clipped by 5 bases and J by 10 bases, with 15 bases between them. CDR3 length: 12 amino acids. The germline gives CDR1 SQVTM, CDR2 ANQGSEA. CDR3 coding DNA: TGCAGCGTTCTTCCAGGGCCCGGGGAGCAGTTCTTC. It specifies CSVLPGPGEQFF.

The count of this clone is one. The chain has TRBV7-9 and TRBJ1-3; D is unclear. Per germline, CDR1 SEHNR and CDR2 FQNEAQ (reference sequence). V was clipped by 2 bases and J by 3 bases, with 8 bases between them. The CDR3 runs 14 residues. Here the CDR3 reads CASSLFRSGNTIYF. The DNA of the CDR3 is TGTGCCAGCAGCTTATTTCGGAGTGGAAACACCATATATTTT.

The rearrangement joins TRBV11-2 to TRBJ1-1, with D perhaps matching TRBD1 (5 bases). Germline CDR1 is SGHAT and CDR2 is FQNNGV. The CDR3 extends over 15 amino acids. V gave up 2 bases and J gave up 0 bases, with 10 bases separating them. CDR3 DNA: TGTGCCAGCAGCTTACTCGGGGGGATGAACACTGAAGCTTTCTTT. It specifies CASSLLGGMNTEAFF.

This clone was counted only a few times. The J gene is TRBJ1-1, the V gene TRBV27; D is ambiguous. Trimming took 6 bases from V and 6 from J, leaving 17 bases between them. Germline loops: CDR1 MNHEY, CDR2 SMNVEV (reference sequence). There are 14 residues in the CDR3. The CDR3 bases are TGTGCCAGCAGCTTAACCTCTGCCAGTTCTGAAGCTTTCTTT. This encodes CASSLTSASSEAFF.

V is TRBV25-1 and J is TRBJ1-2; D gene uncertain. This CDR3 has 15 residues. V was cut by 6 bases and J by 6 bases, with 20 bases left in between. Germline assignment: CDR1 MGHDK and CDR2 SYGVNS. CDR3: CASSLEKVPPDGYTF. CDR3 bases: TGTGCCAGCAGCTTAGAAAAAGTTCCCCCTGATGGCTACACCTTC.

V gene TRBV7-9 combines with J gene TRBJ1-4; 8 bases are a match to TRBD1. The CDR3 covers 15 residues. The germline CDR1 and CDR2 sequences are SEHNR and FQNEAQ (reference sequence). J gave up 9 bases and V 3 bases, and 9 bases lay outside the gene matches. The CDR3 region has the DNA TGTGCCAGCAGCTTGGTCCGGGACAGGCCAAAAAAACTGTTTTTT. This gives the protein CASSLVRDRPKKLFF.

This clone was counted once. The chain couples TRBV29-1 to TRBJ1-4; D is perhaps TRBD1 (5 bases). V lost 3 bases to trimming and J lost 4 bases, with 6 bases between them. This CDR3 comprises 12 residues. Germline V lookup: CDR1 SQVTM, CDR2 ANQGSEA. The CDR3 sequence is CSVDGGNEKLFF. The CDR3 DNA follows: TGCAGCGTTGACGGGGGTAATGAAAAACTGTTTTTT.